This T cell receptor beta chain is from a study of blood T cell repertoires in COVID-19. Study at large: Material from acute and convalescent COVID-19 was sourced from the United States, Italy and Spain. Sample material is recorded as cDNA or gDNA derived from T cells, B-cell-depleted T cells, or PBMCs.

Per the original data handling: By means of reference gene primer amplification, nucleated cell counts were estimated. Assay: immunoSEQ multiplex PCR; the TCRdb copy retains only in-frame clones and omits some. V and J calls and clone size are as listed in that table; D and trimming were resolved from the DNA. This sample has a few hundred thousand clones, with 75% to 90% found just once. CDR1 and CDR2 (germline): LGHDT, YNNKEL (reference sequence). The CDR3 is 13 residues long. Trimming pared 2 bases from V and 5 bases from J, leaving 8 bases between. V is TRBV3-1 (or the pseudogene TRBV3-2) and J is TRBJ2-3; a weak D match, TRBD2 (6 bases). The TCR comes from a man younger than 40 with acute or convalescent COVID-19. Input material: peripheral blood. The CDR3 nucleotides read TGTGCCAGCAGCCAATGGAGGGGAGATACGCAGTATTTT. It specifies CASSQWRGDTQYF.